This T cell receptor (beta chain) was retrieved from a study of siplizumab effects on memory and regulatory T cells. Assays captured approximately 10^5 TCR templates per sample. The method was immunoSEQ multiplex PCR; TCRdb's version includes in-frame clones alone and lacks a portion of them. The sample carries 70,000 to 100,000 clones, roughly 93% recorded once. In the case of this clone: Its cognate antigen is unknown.

Findings and caveats of the study: Siplizumab, the agent tested, significantly reduced alloreactive sequences traceable to unstimulated CD4+ memory cells. Unstimulated subsets contained matches for only a minor fraction of alloreactive clones.

The V and J ends lost 0 bases and 0 bases, in that order; junction bases with no gene match: 2. CDR3 length: 15 residues. CDR1 is SGHDT, CDR2 YYEEEE, per germline. Material: CD8+ T cells sorted from blood. The rearrangement joins TRBV5-6 to TRBJ2-7, with TRBD1 matching over 8 bases. The TCR originated in a human donor in good health. CDR3 DNA: TGTGCCAGCAGCTTGGACAGGGGGGTCTCCTACGAGCAGTACTTC. The encoded protein is CASSLDRGVSYEQYF.